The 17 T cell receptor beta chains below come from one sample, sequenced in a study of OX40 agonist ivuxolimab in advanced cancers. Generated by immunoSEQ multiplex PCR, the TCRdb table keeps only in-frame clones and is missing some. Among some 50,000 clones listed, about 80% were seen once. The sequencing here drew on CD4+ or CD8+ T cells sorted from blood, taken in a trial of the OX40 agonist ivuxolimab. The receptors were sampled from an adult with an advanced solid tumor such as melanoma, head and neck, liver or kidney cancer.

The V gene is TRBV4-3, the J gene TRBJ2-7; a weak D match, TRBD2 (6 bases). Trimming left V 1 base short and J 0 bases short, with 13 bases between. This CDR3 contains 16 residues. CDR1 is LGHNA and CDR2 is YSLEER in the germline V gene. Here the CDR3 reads CASSQGKARDSYEQYF. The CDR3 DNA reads TGCGCCAGCAGCCAAGGCAAGGCGCGGGACTCCTACGAGCAGTACTTC.

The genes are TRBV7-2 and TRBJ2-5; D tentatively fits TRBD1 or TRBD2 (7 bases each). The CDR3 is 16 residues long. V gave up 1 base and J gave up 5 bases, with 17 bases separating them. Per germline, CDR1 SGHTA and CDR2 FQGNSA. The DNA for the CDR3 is TGTGCCAGCAGCTTAGTGGGAGGGGGCCTGGGTGAGACCCAGTACTTC. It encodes CASSLVGGGLGETQYF.

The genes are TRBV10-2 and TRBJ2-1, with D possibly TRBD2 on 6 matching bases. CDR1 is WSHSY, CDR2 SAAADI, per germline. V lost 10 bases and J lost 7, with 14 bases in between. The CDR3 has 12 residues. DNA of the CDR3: TGCGCCATCCTCGCCGGGGGTAATGAGCAGTTCTTC. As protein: CAILAGGNEQFF.

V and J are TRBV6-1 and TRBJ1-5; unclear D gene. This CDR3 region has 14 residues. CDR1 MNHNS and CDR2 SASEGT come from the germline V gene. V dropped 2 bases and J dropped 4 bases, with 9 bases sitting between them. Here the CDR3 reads CASSETGRNQPQHF. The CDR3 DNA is TGTGCCAGCAGTGAAACGGGGAGGAATCAGCCCCAGCATTTT.

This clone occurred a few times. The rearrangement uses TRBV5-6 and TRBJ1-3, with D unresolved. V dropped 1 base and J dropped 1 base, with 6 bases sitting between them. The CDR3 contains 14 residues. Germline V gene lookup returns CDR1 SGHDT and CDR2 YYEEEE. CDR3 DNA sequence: TGTGCCAGCAGCTTGACGGTATCTGGAAACACCATATATTTT. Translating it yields CASSLTVSGNTIYF.

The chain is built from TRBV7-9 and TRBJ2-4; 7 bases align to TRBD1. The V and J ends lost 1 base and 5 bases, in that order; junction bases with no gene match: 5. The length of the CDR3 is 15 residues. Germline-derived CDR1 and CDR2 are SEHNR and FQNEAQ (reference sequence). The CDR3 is CASSLVGTVENIQYF. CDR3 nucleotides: TGTGCCAGCAGCTTAGTCGGGACAGTCGAAAACATTCAGTACTTC.

CDR3 in amino acids: CASSPPAQRNTGELFF. The DNA for the CDR3 is TGTGCCAGCTCACCACCTGCACAGAGAAACACCGGGGAGCTGTTTTTT. The chain is built from TRBV18 and TRBJ2-2; D is uncertain. From germline, CDR1 is KGHSH and CDR2 LQKENI. This CDR3 region has 16 residues. The V gene lost 0 bases and the J gene lost 2 bases, with 10 bases spanning the gap.

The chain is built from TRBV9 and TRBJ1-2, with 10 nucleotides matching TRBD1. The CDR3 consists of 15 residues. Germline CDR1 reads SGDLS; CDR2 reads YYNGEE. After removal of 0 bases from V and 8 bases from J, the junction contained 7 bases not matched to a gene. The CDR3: CASSVAGQGFYGYTF. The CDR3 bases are TGTGCCAGCAGCGTAGCGGGACAGGGGTTCTACGGCTACACCTTC.

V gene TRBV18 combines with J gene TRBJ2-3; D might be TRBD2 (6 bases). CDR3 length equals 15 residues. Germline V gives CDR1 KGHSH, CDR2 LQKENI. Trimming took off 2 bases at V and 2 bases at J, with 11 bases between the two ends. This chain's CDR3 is CASSPGTRDTDTQYF. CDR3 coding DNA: TGTGCCAGCTCACCAGGGACTCGCGACACAGATACGCAGTATTTT.

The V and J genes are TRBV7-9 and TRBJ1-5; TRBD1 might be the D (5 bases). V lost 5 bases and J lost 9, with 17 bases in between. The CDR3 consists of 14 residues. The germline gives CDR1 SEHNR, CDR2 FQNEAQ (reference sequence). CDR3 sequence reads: CASSRDGGLGPQHF. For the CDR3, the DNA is TGTGCCAGCAGCCGGGACGGAGGCCTGGGGCCCCAGCATTTT.

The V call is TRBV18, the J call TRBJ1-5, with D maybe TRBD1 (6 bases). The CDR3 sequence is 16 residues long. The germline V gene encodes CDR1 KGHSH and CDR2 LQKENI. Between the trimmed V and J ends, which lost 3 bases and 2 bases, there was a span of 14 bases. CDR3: CASSPYGGKGNQPQHF. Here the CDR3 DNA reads TGTGCCAGCTCACCTTATGGGGGCAAGGGCAATCAGCCCCAGCATTTT.

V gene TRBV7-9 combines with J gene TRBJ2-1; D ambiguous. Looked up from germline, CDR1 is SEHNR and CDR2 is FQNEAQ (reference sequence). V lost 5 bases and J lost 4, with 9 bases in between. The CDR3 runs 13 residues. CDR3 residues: CASSPLGYNEQFF. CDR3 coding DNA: TGTGCCAGCAGCCCTCTAGGGTACAATGAGCAGTTCTTC.

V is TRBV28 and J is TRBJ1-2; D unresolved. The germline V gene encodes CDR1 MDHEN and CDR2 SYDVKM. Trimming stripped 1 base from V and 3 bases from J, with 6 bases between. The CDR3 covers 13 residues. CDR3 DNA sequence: TGTGCCAGCAGTTTATCTGCAGACTATGGCTACACCTTC. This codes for CASSLSADYGYTF.

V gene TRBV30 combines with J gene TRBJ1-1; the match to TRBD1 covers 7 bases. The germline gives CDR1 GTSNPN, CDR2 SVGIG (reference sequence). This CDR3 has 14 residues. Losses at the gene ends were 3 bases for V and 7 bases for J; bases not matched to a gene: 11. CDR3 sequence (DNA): TGTGCCTGGAGCGCGACCCGGGACAGCCTTGAAGCTTTCTTT. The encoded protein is CAWSATRDSLEAFF.

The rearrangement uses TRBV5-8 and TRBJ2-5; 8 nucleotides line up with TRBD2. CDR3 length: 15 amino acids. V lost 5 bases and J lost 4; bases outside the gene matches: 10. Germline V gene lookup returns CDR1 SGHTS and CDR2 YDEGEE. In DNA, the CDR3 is TGTGCCAGCAGTCCAACCGGGGGGGCCCTAGAGACCCAGTACTTC. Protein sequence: CASSPTGGALETQYF.

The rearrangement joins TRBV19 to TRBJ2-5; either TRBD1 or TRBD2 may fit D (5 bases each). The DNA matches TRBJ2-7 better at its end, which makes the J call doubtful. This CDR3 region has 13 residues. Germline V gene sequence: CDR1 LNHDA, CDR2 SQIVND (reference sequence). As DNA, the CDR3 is TGTGCCAGTAGTGCATGGGACCTCTACGAGCAGTACTTC. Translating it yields CASSAWDLYEQYF.

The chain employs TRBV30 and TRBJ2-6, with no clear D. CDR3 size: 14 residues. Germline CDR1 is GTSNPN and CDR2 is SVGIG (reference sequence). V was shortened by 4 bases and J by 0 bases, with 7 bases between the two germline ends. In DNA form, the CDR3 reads TGTGCCTGGACCGACGGCTCTGGGGCCAACGTCCTGACTTTC. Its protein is CAWTDGSGANVLTF.